These 27 T cell receptor beta chains originate from one sample sequenced in a study of OX40 agonist ivuxolimab in advanced cancers. Clones were sequenced by immunoSEQ multiplex PCR, and TCRdb holds only the in-frame ones, with some missing. The data hold about 66,000 clones, with over 80% observed a single time. The starting material was CD4+ or CD8+ T cells sorted from blood, obtained in a trial of the OX40 agonist ivuxolimab. The receptors shown here come from an adult with an advanced solid tumor such as melanoma, head and neck, liver or kidney cancer.

The V gene is TRBV6-5, the J gene TRBJ1-1; no firm D call. The CDR3 contains 14 residues. Germline V gives CDR1 MNHEY, CDR2 SVGAGI. The germline V and J ends were trimmed by 7 bases and 5 bases, with 17 bases remaining between them. CDR3 in DNA: TGTGCCAGCAAAGCGACGGTCGGTGGGACTGAAGCTTTCTTT. Its translation: CASKATVGGTEAFF.

The chain combines TRBV6-1 with TRBJ2-5; D is uncertain. Germline values: CDR1 MNHNS, CDR2 SASEGT. The V and J ends lost 4 bases and 0 bases respectively, with 15 bases between them. This CDR3 contains 16 residues. The CDR3 region is CASSADGRQYQETQYF. CDR3 sequence (DNA): TGTGCCAGCAGTGCAGACGGACGTCAGTACCAAGAGACCCAGTACTTC.

This clone was observed a single time. CDR3 bases: TGTGCCAGCAGTAGCCGGGACCCCGGAGGTACTGAAAAACTGTTTTTT. Its translation is CASSSRDPGGTEKLFF. The chain is built from TRBV6-6 and TRBJ1-4, with TRBD1 as a possible D gene (5 bases). V was trimmed by 5 bases and J by 7 bases, leaving 20 bases between them. This CDR3 spans 16 amino acids. CDR1 MNHNY and CDR2 SVGAGI come from the germline V gene (reference sequence).

The chain links TRBV9 to TRBJ1-3; D gene ambiguous. V dropped 0 bases and J dropped 0 bases, with 7 bases sitting between them. The CDR3 length is 15 residues. Germline V lookup: CDR1 SGDLS, CDR2 YYNGEE. CDR3 DNA sequence: TGTGCCAGCAGCGTAGGGGCAGACTCTGGAAACACCATATATTTT. It is translated as CASSVGADSGNTIYF.

The rearrangement joins TRBV27 to TRBJ1-5; 10 nucleotides match TRBD1. This CDR3 is 16 amino acids long. With V trimmed by 5 bases and J by 5 bases, 9 bases remained unmatched. Germline CDR1 and CDR2: MNHEY and SMNVEV (reference sequence). CDR3 sequence: CASSPSQTGGYQPQHF. CDR3 sequence (DNA): TGTGCCAGCAGTCCCTCACAGACAGGGGGCTATCAGCCCCAGCATTTT.

The J gene is TRBJ2-1, the V gene TRBV4-1, with 7 positions matching TRBD2. J was trimmed by 7 bases and V by 1 base; bases with no gene match: 1. From germline, CDR1 is MGHRA and CDR2 YSYEKL. The CDR3 extends over 13 amino acids. The CDR3 coding sequence is TGCGCCAGCAGCCAAGTCGGGGGGAATGAGCAGTTCTTC. This gives the protein CASSQVGGNEQFF.

This clone showed up many times. This sequence joins TRBV10-3 and TRBJ2-7, with TRBD2 matching over 8 bases. This CDR3 region has 17 residues. After removal of 11 bases from V and 2 bases from J, the junction contained 20 bases not matched to a gene. Germline CDR1 is ENHRY and CDR2 is SYGVKD. CDR3 loop: CAPVHRPAGAATYEQYF. CDR3 nucleotides: TGTGCCCCCGTCCACCGACCAGCGGGAGCGGCAACCTACGAGCAGTACTTC.

The rearrangement links TRBV2 to TRBJ2-7, with 9 bases that match TRBD1. Germline values: CDR1 SNHLY, CDR2 FYNNEI. The junction had 8 bases not matched to a gene; V was cut back by 5 bases and J by 3 bases. The CDR3 has 15 residues. The CDR3 DNA sequence: TGTGCCAGCAGTAAACAGGGGGCAGGTCTCTACGAGCAGTACTTC. Translation: CASSKQGAGLYEQYF.

This clone was seen a few times. The CDR3 here is CASIGAGGRNEQFF. CDR3 nucleotides: TGTGCCAGCATCGGGGCGGGAGGAAGGAATGAGCAGTTCTTC. V and J are TRBV28 and TRBJ2-1; 8 nucleotides match TRBD2. The V gene's germline CDR1 is MDHEN and CDR2 SYDVKM. The CDR3 has 14 residues. Unmatched junction bases numbered 9, after V lost 7 bases and J lost 7 bases.

The chain uses TRBV29-1 and TRBJ2-7; D is undetermined. Trimming removed 0 bases at V and 5 bases at J, with 5 bases between. CDR3 size: 11 residues. CDR1 and CDR2 (germline): SQVTM, ANQGSEA. The CDR3 protein is CSVEEFNEQYF. CDR3 sequence (DNA): TGCAGCGTTGAAGAGTTTAACGAGCAGTACTTC.

The chain has TRBV7-8 and TRBJ2-1; TRBD2 aligns across 10 bases. With V trimmed by 1 base and J by 0 bases, 12 bases remained unmatched. This CDR3 comprises 20 residues. The V gene's germline CDR1 is SGHVS and CDR2 FQNEAQ. CDR3 in amino acids: CASSLELAGELKFSYNEQFF. CDR3 nucleotide sequence: TGTGCCAGCAGCTTAGAGCTAGCGGGAGAGCTAAAATTCTCCTACAATGAGCAGTTCTTC.

This chain uses TRBV14 with TRBJ2-5; TRBD2 matches 12 bases. There are 18 residues in the CDR3. The germline gives CDR1 SGHDN, CDR2 FVKESK. V trimming: 4 bases; J trimming: 4 bases; junction bases outside the gene matches: 13. This CDR3 reads CASSPTLTSGSLAETQYF. The DNA for the CDR3 is TGTGCCAGCAGCCCGACCTTGACTAGCGGGAGCTTGGCAGAGACCCAGTACTTC.

The chain couples TRBV6-5 to TRBJ2-3; TRBD1 might be the D (6 bases). The CDR3 is 15 residues long. V was cut by 8 bases and J by 0 bases, with 15 bases left in between. CDR1 is MNHEY and CDR2 is SVGAGI in the germline V gene. The CDR3 DNA reads TGTGCCAGCGGCCAGGACAGAGGTAGCACAGATACGCAGTATTTT. Its translation: CASGQDRGSTDTQYF.

The chain has TRBV28 and TRBJ2-7; no clear D gene. V lost 1 base and J lost 2, with 9 bases in between. Germline lookup yields CDR1 MDHEN and CDR2 SYDVKM. CDR3 length: 14 amino acids. The CDR3 region is CASSLSTGTYEQYF. CDR3 nucleotide sequence: TGTGCCAGCAGTTTATCTACCGGCACCTACGAGCAGTACTTC.

V and J are TRBV29-1 and TRBJ1-4, with a possible D match to TRBD1 (6 bases). This CDR3 is 13 amino acids long. V gave up 3 bases and J gave up 8 bases, with 13 bases separating them. The germline V gene encodes CDR1 SQVTM and CDR2 ANQGSEA. The CDR3 loop is CSVDRGNGEKLFF. The CDR3 DNA reads TGCAGCGTTGATAGGGGGAACGGCGAAAAACTGTTTTTT.

The J gene is TRBJ2-2, the V gene TRBV7-3; 7 nucleotides agree with TRBD2. Germline assignment: CDR1 SGHTA and CDR2 FQGTGA. V lost 5 bases and J lost 0; bases outside the gene matches: 6. This CDR3 comprises 16 residues. CDR3 DNA sequence: TGTGCCAGCAGCATAAACAGCGGGACGAACACCGGGGAGCTGTTTTTT. Its translation is CASSINSGTNTGELFF.

The chain has TRBV10-1 and TRBJ2-2; 8 nucleotides match TRBD2. The CDR3 totals 14 residues. After removal of 8 bases from V and 1 base from J, the junction contained 3 bases not matched to a gene. CDR1 and CDR2 (germline): WNHNN, SYGVQD (reference sequence). CDR3: CASREGENTGELFF. CDR3 DNA sequence: TGCGCCAGCCGGGAGGGCGAGAACACCGGGGAGCTGTTTTTT.

The rearrangement uses TRBV6-6 and TRBJ2-7; D not resolved. V was clipped by 6 bases and J by 2 bases, with 11 bases between them. The CDR3 runs to 13 residues. Germline assignment: CDR1 MNHNY and CDR2 SVGAGI (reference sequence). The CDR3 nucleotides are TGTGCCAGCAGGCAACTACCCCCCTACGAGCAGTACTTC. Translating it yields CASRQLPPYEQYF.

The V call is TRBV5-4, the J call TRBJ2-6, with a possible D match to TRBD2 (6 bases). Germline CDR1 is SGHNT and CDR2 is YYREEE (reference sequence). Trimming took off 10 bases at V and 0 bases at J, with 11 bases between the two ends. This CDR3 is built from 14 residues. The CDR3 spells CAGLFNSGANVLTF. Here the CDR3 DNA reads TGTGCCGGACTATTTAACTCTGGGGCCAACGTCCTGACTTTC.

The CDR3 region is CASSPSGANQPQHF. CDR3 DNA sequence: TGTGCCAGCTCACCATCAGGTGCTAATCAGCCCCAGCATTTT. V and J are TRBV18 and TRBJ1-5; D not resolved. Germline V lookup: CDR1 KGHSH, CDR2 LQKENI. The CDR3 length is 14 residues. V dropped 2 bases and J dropped 4 bases, with 9 bases sitting between them.

J is TRBJ2-2 and V is TRBV5-1; D may be TRBD2 (6 bases). Between the trimmed V and J ends, which lost 4 bases and 0 bases, there was a span of 16 bases. The germline gives CDR1 SGHRS, CDR2 YFSETQ. The CDR3 contains 17 residues. CDR3 amino acids: CASSKASSGTNTGELFF. CDR3 nucleotides: TGCGCCAGCAGCAAAGCAAGTAGCGGAACGAACACCGGGGAGCTGTTTTTT.

The chain joins TRBV28 to TRBJ2-7, with 11 bases matching TRBD1. The germline V gene has CDR1 MDHEN and CDR2 SYDVKM. V shed 5 bases and J 8 bases; nucleotides not matched to a gene: 5. This CDR3 is built from 13 residues. CDR3 bases: TGTGCCAGCAGTACCCGGGACAGGGGGAAGCAGTACTTC. Protein sequence: CASSTRDRGKQYF.

This chain links TRBV19 with TRBJ1-4; D remains ambiguous. Germline V CDR1 and CDR2: LNHDA, SQIVND (reference sequence). The CDR3 spans 15 residues. V shed 0 bases and J shed 4 bases, with 9 bases lying between them. The CDR3 nucleotides read TGTGCCAGTAGTATAGATCGTCAGAGTAATGAAAAACTGTTTTTT. Its protein is CASSIDRQSNEKLFF.

The rearrangement joins TRBV6-1 to TRBJ2-7, with D tentatively TRBD1 or TRBD2 (7 bases each). The CDR3 is 15 amino acids. CDR1 is MNHNS and CDR2 is SASEGT in the germline V gene. Deletions cut 4 bases from V and 6 bases from J, with 19 bases between. The CDR3 DNA follows: TGTGCCAGCAGTGTTGGTGGGGAGGGGGCATTCGAGCAGTACTTC. It is translated as CASSVGGEGAFEQYF.

The chain has TRBV2 and TRBJ2-1, with 10 bases aligning to TRBD2. CDR3 length: 15 amino acids. V lost 8 bases, J lost 9 bases, and 13 bases stayed unmatched. The germline V gene has CDR1 SNHLY and CDR2 FYNNEI. CDR3: CASGPRAGGGGEQFF. The CDR3 nucleotides read TGTGCCAGCGGACCCCGAGCGGGAGGGGGGGGTGAGCAGTTCTTC. Drawing the rest from reference TRBV2 and TRBJ2-1, the complete variable domain is EPEVTQTPSHQVTQMGQEVILRCVPISNHLYFYWYRQILGQKVEFLVSFYNNEISEKSEIFDDQFSVERPDGSNFTLKIRSTKLEDSAMYFCASGPRAGGGGEQFFGPGTRLTVL.

This chain links TRBV5-6 with TRBJ1-1; D uncertain. Germline V gene sequence: CDR1 SGHDT, CDR2 YYEEEE. V was clipped by 3 bases and J by 0 bases, with 9 bases between them. The CDR3 length is 14 residues. CDR3 nucleotide sequence: TGTGCCAGCAGCTATGGACGGATGAACACTGAAGCTTTCTTT. Translated, it gives CASSYGRMNTEAFF.

The table lists this clone with a count of one. This chain connects TRBV10-3 to TRBJ2-1, with 13 bases identical to TRBD2. This CDR3 comprises 14 residues. The germline V gene has CDR1 ENHRY and CDR2 SYGVKD. After removal of 5 bases from V and 8 bases from J, the junction contained 3 bases not matched to a gene. The CDR3 protein is CAISYGLAGDEQFF. The CDR3 region has the DNA TGTGCCATCAGTTATGGACTAGCGGGAGATGAGCAGTTCTTC.